Listed here are 24 T cell receptor beta chains from one sample, sequenced in a study of regulatory T cells in long-lasting Graves disease. Building of the TCR beta libraries involved iRepertoire HTBI primers and Arm-PCR of CDR3 regions. TCRdb fed the multiplex PCR reads into MiXCR, producing one record per CDR3 protein. In the table there are about 470,000 distinct CDR3 sequences, less than 25% of which are singletons. Described time point: persistent/refractory GD, antithyroid drugs over 5 years with positive TRAb. From PBMCs, RNA was extracted and then used to make the TCR library. The starting material was peripheral blood mononuclear cells (PBMCs), obtained when the disease was refractory, from a patient treated with antithyroid drugs. The receptors originated from a female donor with Graves disease.

The J gene is TRBJ2-7, the V gene TRBV12-3 or TRBV12-4, with D uncertain. Trimming removed 3 bases from V and 5 bases from J, with 8 bases in between. The CDR3 is 12 amino acids. The CDR3 sequence is CASSFWADEQYF. The DNA for the CDR3 is TGTGCCAGCAGTTTTTGGGCCGACGAGCAGTACTTC.

The V gene is TRBV6-2 or TRBV6-3, the J gene TRBJ1-5, with 11 nucleotides matching TRBD1. The CDR3 contains 16 residues. Trimming cost V 6 bases and J 4 bases; bases outside gene matches: 8. Germline V gene lookup returns CDR1 MNHEY and CDR2 SVGEGT. This CDR3 reads CASRTPGTGGNQPQHF. CDR3 nucleotides: TGTGCCAGCAGAACTCCCGGGACAGGGGGAAATCAGCCCCAGCATTTT.

This clonotype was seen many times. The chain is built from TRBV20-1 and TRBJ1-2, with D unclear. Looked up from germline, CDR1 is DFQATT and CDR2 is SNEGSKA (reference sequence). Trimming removed 1 base at V and 8 bases at J, with 5 bases between. CDR3 size: 10 residues. CDR3 in DNA: TGCAGTGCTAGAGTTGAGGGCTACACCTTC. Amino acid sequence: CSARVEGYTF.

V and J are TRBV20-1 and TRBJ2-2, with D perhaps TRBD1 or TRBD2 (5 bases each). Germline lookup yields CDR1 DFQATT and CDR2 SNEGSKA (reference sequence). The CDR3 covers 14 residues. Trimming removed 1 base from V and 1 base from J, with 7 bases in between. CDR3 bases: TGCAGTGCTAGAGCGGGACGGAACACCGGGGAGCTGTTTTTT. It yields the protein CSARAGRNTGELFF.

This clonotype was observed a handful of times. The J gene is TRBJ2-2, the V gene TRBV20-1; D may correspond to TRBD1 or TRBD2 (5 bases each). With 2 bases removed from V and 3 bases from J, the gap between germline ends came to 13 bases. This CDR3 is built from 15 residues. Germline values: CDR1 DFQATT, CDR2 SNEGSKA (reference sequence). The chain's CDR3 is CSARSRVRDTGELFF. In nucleotides, the CDR3 is TGCAGTGCTAGAAGCAGGGTGCGGGACACCGGGGAGCTGTTTTTT.

This chain links TRBV19 with TRBJ1-5; the D is unclear. The CDR3 covers 15 residues. Trimming left V 3 bases short and J 0 bases short, with 9 bases between. The germline V gene has CDR1 LNHDA and CDR2 SQIVND (reference sequence). As DNA, the CDR3 is TGTGCCAGTAGTATTGGAAGGGATAGCAATCAGCCCCAGCATTTT. This gives the protein CASSIGRDSNQPQHF.

This clonotype showed up just a few times. This clone may be a read error of a much larger clone one base away. The chain recombines TRBV6-1 with TRBJ2-7, with TRBD1 matching 9 bases. Germline CDR1 MNHNS, CDR2 SASEGT. The CDR3 runs to 14 residues. Unmatched junction bases numbered 4, after V lost 6 bases and J lost 1 base. The CDR3 DNA sequence: TGTGCCAGCAGCCACGGGACAGGGTCCTACGAGCAGTACTTC. It translates to CASSHGTGSYEQYF.

The chain couples TRBV27 to TRBJ1-5; D is unclear. Trimming pared 2 bases from V and 5 bases from J, leaving 16 bases between. CDR1 and CDR2 from the germline V gene are MNHEY and SMNVEV (reference sequence). The CDR3 runs 16 residues. CDR3 in DNA: TGTGCCAGCAGTTTAGGTGGCAGGTTCCTCGATCAGCCCCAGCATTTT. It yields the protein CASSLGGRFLDQPQHF.

A few counts support this clonotype. The chain recombines TRBV6-2 or TRBV6-3 with TRBJ1-5; no definite D call. CDR3 size: 14 residues. Germline V lookup: CDR1 MNHEY, CDR2 SVGEGT. The germline V and J ends were trimmed by 2 bases and 7 bases, with 12 bases remaining between them. The CDR3 DNA reads as TGTGCCAGCAGTTACGGCCACGGCGAACAGCCCCAGCATTTT. Translation gives CASSYGHGEQPQHF.

The genes are TRBV20-1 and TRBJ2-1; D perhaps matches TRBD1 (6 bases). V was trimmed by 0 bases and J by 7 bases, leaving 13 bases between them. Germline CDR1 reads DFQATT; CDR2 reads SNEGSKA (reference sequence). The CDR3 loop spans 14 amino acids. CDR3 amino acids: CSARDPHRANEQFF. The CDR3 coding sequence is TGCAGTGCTAGAGATCCTCACAGGGCGAATGAGCAGTTCTTC.

The CDR3 protein is CAGMESSYEQYF. The CDR3 nucleotides are TGTGCCGGGATGGAGAGCTCCTACGAGCAGTACTTC. V and J are TRBV2 and TRBJ2-7; D gene ambiguous. The CDR3 is made up of 12 amino acids. The germline V and J ends were trimmed by 11 bases and 0 bases, with 11 bases remaining between them. The V gene's germline CDR1 is SNHLY and CDR2 FYNNEI.

This clonotype appeared many times. The chain links TRBV5-1 to TRBJ1-4; D gene ambiguous. V lost 1 base, J lost 4 bases, and 11 bases lay in between. There are 15 residues in the CDR3. Germline CDR1 SGHRS, CDR2 YFSETQ. In DNA form, the CDR3 reads TGCGCCAGCAGCTTGTCGGCAGAACGTAATGAAAAACTGTTTTTT. It specifies CASSLSAERNEKLFF.

The chain is built from TRBV7-8 and TRBJ1-2, with 7 bases lining up with TRBD1. CDR3 size: 16 residues. Germline CDR1 is SGHVS and CDR2 is FQNEAQ. Trimming at V came to 4 bases and at J to 4 bases, leaving 12 bases not matched to a gene. CDR3 loop: CASSSGQALPFYGYTF. CDR3 sequence (DNA): TGTGCCAGCAGCTCCGGACAGGCGCTCCCATTCTATGGCTACACCTTC.

In its sample, this clonotype was seen a few times. V and J are TRBV5-1 and TRBJ2-5; D is ambiguous. V was pared by 2 bases and J by 1 base, with 9 bases between. Germline lookup yields CDR1 SGHRS and CDR2 YFSETQ. The length of the CDR3 is 14 residues. CDR3 sequence (DNA): TGCGCCAGCAGCTTCATGCTGGGCCAAGAGACCCAGTACTTC. It encodes CASSFMLGQETQYF.

This clonotype showed up just a few times. This sequence joins TRBV5-6 and TRBJ2-7; D gene unclear. Trimming took 4 bases from V and 0 from J, leaving 14 bases between them. The CDR3 extends over 15 amino acids. The germline V gene encodes CDR1 SGHDT and CDR2 YYEEEE. CDR3 DNA sequence: TGTGCCAGCAGCCCAAAGCGTGGCGGCTCCTACGAGCAGTACTTC. Protein sequence: CASSPKRGGSYEQYF.

The rearrangement uses TRBV5-1 and TRBJ1-5, with 11 bases fitting TRBD1. The V and J ends lost 0 bases and 1 base, in that order; junction bases with no gene match: 21. Germline loops: CDR1 SGHRS, CDR2 YFSETQ. The CDR3 loop spans 23 amino acids. CDR3 nucleotide sequence: TGCGCCAGCAGCTTGGAGTTCGGCTTAAGGGACAGGGGGGAACTATTAAGCAATCAGCCCCAGCATTTT. Amino acids: CASSLEFGLRDRGELLSNQPQHF.

On this clonotype itself: This may be a read error, as it is one base from a much larger clone. V gene TRBV6-2 or TRBV6-3 combines with J gene TRBJ1-1; D possibly corresponds to TRBD1 (5 bases). Germline V gene sequence: CDR1 MNHEY, CDR2 SVGEGT. The CDR3 is made up of 14 amino acids. CDR3 DNA: TGTGGCAGCGGTCGGCAGGGTCGAAACACTGAAGCTTTCTTT. This sequence encodes CGSGRQGRNTEAFF.

The count of this clonotype is one. This chain uses TRBV10-2 with TRBJ2-7, with 13 positions matching TRBD2. Germline loops: CDR1 WSHSY, CDR2 SAAADI. The ends lost 3 bases at V and 1 base at J; junction bases unmatched: 6. The CDR3 contains 17 residues. The CDR3 is CASSEGGLAGPSYEQYF. The DNA of the CDR3 is TGCGCCAGCAGTGAAGGGGGACTAGCGGGACCGTCCTACGAGCAGTACTTC.

This clonotype showed up many times. The chain uses TRBV2 and TRBJ1-6, with 7 bases fitting TRBD1. The CDR3 is made up of 18 amino acids. Trimming removed 7 bases from V and 2 bases from J; junction bases left unmatched: 14. Germline loops: CDR1 SNHLY, CDR2 FYNNEI. DNA for the CDR3: TGTGCCAGCACTGCGGACAGGAGGGGGGACCCCTATAATTCACCCCTCCACTTT. The encoded protein is CASTADRRGDPYNSPLHF.

The chain employs TRBV4-3 and TRBJ2-2, with TRBD2 matching 12 bases. The V gene end was trimmed by 2 bases and the J gene end by 0 bases; junction bases not matched to a gene: 1. This CDR3 comprises 17 residues. The germline V gene has CDR1 LGHNA and CDR2 YSLEER. The CDR3 is CASSQRTSGTNTGELFF. DNA for the CDR3: TGCGCCAGCAGCCAAAGGACTAGCGGGACGAACACCGGGGAGCTGTTTTTT.

This clonotype appeared many times. This chain uses TRBV20-1 with TRBJ2-7, with 9 nucleotides matching TRBD2. CDR3 size: 15 residues. V trimming: 2 bases; J trimming: 0 bases; junction bases outside the gene matches: 5. Germline-derived CDR1 and CDR2 are DFQATT and SNEGSKA (reference sequence). CDR3 sequence (DNA): TGCAGTGCTAGATCTCCTAGCGGGATCTCCTACGAGCAGTACTTC. It yields the protein CSARSPSGISYEQYF.

The sample holds one count of this clonotype. V and J are TRBV18 and TRBJ1-2; D gene uncertain. There are 12 residues in the CDR3. V shed 6 bases and J shed 6 bases, with 11 bases lying between them. CDR1 KGHSH and CDR2 LQKENI come from the germline V gene. In DNA form, the CDR3 reads TGTGCCAGCTCCCCGGGAATGGATGGCTACACCTTC. Its translation is CASSPGMDGYTF.

This clonotype showed up many times. This chain joins TRBV28 and TRBJ2-7; D is unclear. The CDR3 has 14 residues. Germline lookup yields CDR1 MDHEN and CDR2 SYDVKM. Trimming left V 2 bases short and J 2 bases short, with 10 bases between. The CDR3 is CASSLRGRTYEQYF. DNA for the CDR3: TGTGCCAGCAGTTTACGAGGCCGGACCTACGAGCAGTACTTC.

In this sample, this clonotype turned up many times. This chain links TRBV24-1 with TRBJ2-5; D is unclear. Trimming stripped 6 bases from V and 4 bases from J, with 5 bases between. Looked up from germline, CDR1 is KGHDR and CDR2 is SFDVKD. The CDR3 has 11 residues. The CDR3 spells CATSLGETQYF. The CDR3, as DNA: TGTGCCACCAGTTTAGGAGAGACCCAGTACTTC.